The clone carrying this T cell receptor beta chain came up a few times. The data belong to a study of blood T cell repertoires in COVID-19. Overall study context: The United States, Italy and Spain were the sources of the acute and convalescent COVID-19 samples. PBMCs, B-cell-depleted T cells, or T cells provided the cDNA or gDNA that made up the material.

Original data processing: Amplification with reference gene primers provided the estimates of nucleated cell counts. This table comes from immunoSEQ multiplex PCR, and its TCRdb copy is limited to in-frame clones, with some not included. The V and J calls and the clone size are those of that table, but D and trimming were determined from the DNA. The sample has about 30,000 clones, 80% to 90% seen once. The CDR3 loop spans 11 amino acids. Between the trimmed V and J ends, which lost 5 bases and 14 bases, there was a span of 15 bases. Germline lookup yields CDR1 MNHEY and CDR2 SVGAGI. The origin of this receptor is a human donor in a cohort sampled during active COVID-19. Sequenced sample: peripheral blood. The rearrangement links TRBV6-5 to TRBJ1-1; D possibly corresponds to TRBD1 (5 bases). The CDR3 DNA reads TGTGCCAGCAGTAGGGACTCGGGGATCTTCTTT. Encoded protein: CASSRDSGIFF.